The 2 T cell receptor beta chains below all came from one sample that was sequenced in a study of cytomegalovirus exposure and HLA in healthy donors. Vbeta (60) and Jbeta (13) primers were used in the PCR. Sequenced by immunoSEQ multiplex PCR; TCRdb stores in-frame clones only, minus some. Among some 120,000 clones listed, roughly 86% were seen once. The sample comprised PBMCs. The receptors were gathered from a man younger than 30 in good health and CMV-seronegative.

This chain uses TRBV7-2 with TRBJ2-7; maybe TRBD1 (5 bases). Deletions cut 5 bases from V and 6 bases from J, with 17 bases between. Germline V CDR1 and CDR2: SGHTA, FQGNSA. The CDR3 extends over 14 amino acids. CDR3 in amino acids: CASSPVSQGTEQYF. The CDR3 nucleotides are TGTGCCAGCAGCCCGGTAAGCCAGGGTACCGAGCAGTACTTC.

The CDR3 DNA is TGCGCCAGCAGCTTAGGGACAGCGAACACTGAAGCTTTCTTT. Its protein is CASSLGTANTEAFF. The chain is built from TRBV5-1 and TRBJ1-1, with 7 bases aligning to TRBD1. J gave up 1 base and V 2 bases, and 2 bases lay outside the gene matches. Germline CDR1 SGHRS, CDR2 YFSETQ. This CDR3 comprises 14 residues.